This T cell receptor (beta chain) came from a study of T cell repertoires in cytomegalovirus infection. Study-level points and caveats: Summed public TCR beta family frequency identified CMV carriers bearing the relevant HLA.

This CDR3 contains 16 residues. The junction had 7 bases not matched to a gene; V was cut back by 1 base and J by 4 bases. CDR1 is SEHNR, CDR2 FQNEAQ, per germline (reference sequence). TCRdb analysed the reads with MiXCR anew, one entry per CDR3 protein. The table lists about 600,000 distinct CDR3 sequences, 20% to 25% of them singletons. In the case of this clonotype: Its matching antigen is unknown.

The sequenced sample was CD8+ T cells from PBMCs. V and J are TRBV7-9 and TRBJ2-1, with 7 bases identical to TRBD2. This clonotype was obtained from a human donor in good health (CMV status not recorded). Some clones in this sample may be carry-over from other donors' samples. The CDR3 loop reads CASSLVVGGMYNEQFF. The CDR3 DNA reads as TGTGCCAGCAGCTTAGTAGTGGGGGGGATGTACAATGAGCAGTTCTTC.